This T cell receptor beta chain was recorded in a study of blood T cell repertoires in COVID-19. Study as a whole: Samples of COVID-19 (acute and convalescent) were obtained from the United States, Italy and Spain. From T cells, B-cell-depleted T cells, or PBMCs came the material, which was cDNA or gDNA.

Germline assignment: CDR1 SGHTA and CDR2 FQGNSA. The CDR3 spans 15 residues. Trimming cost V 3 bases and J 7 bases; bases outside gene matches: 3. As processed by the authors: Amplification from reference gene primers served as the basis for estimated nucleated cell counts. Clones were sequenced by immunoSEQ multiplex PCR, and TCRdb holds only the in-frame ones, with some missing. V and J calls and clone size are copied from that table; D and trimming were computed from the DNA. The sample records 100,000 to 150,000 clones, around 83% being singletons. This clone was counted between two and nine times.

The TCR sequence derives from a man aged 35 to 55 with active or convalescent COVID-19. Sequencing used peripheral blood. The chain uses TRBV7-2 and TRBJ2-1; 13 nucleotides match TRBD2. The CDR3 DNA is TGTGCCAGCAGCTTGACTAGCGGGGGGCATAATGAGCAGTTCTTC. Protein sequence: CASSLTSGGHNEQFF.